Following are 2 T cell receptor beta chains from one sample sequenced in a study of blood T cells in healthy people across ages. The authors ran a second PCR of roughly 6 to 12 cycles using a sample-barcoded 5' primer and a J-beta primer mix. MiXCR was run by TCRdb on the 5' RACE reads, yielding one entry per CDR3 protein. The table lists about 1.8 million distinct CDR3 sequences, roughly 49% of them singletons, with roughly 2.1% in the top ten. The sample taken for sequencing was blood. The receptors stem from a woman aged 40 to 50 in good health.

This clonotype was seen a few times. This chain uses TRBV24-1 with TRBJ2-1, with D maybe TRBD1 (5 bases). The CDR3 runs to 13 residues. V lost 6 bases to trimming and J lost 7 bases, with 12 bases between them. Looked up from germline, CDR1 is KGHDR and CDR2 is SFDVKD. The CDR3 nucleotides read TGTGCCACCAGTCAGGGTTTAGGAAATGAGCAGTTCTTC. It translates to CATSQGLGNEQFF.

The chain joins TRBV2 to TRBJ2-7, with 7 bases aligning to TRBD1. CDR1 and CDR2 (germline): SNHLY, FYNNEI. The CDR3 has 13 amino acids. The J segment lost 5 bases and the V segment lost 6 bases, leaving 7 bases of the junction unmatched. As DNA, the CDR3 is TGTGCCAGCAGGTTTAGCAGGGGGAACGAGCAGTACTTC. The encoded protein is CASRFSRGNEQYF.